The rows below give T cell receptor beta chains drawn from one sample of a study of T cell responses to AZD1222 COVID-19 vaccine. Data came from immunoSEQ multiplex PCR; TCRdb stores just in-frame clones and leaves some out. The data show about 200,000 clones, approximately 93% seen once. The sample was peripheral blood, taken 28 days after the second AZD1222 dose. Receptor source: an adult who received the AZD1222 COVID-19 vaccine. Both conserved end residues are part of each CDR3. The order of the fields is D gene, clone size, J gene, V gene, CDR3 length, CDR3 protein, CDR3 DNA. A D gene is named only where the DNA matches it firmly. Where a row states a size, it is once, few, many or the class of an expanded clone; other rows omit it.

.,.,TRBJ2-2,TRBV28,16,CASRPGNIPNTGELFF,TGTGCCAGCAGGCCCGGGAACATCCCGAACACCGGGGAGCTGTTTTTT
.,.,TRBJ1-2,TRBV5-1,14,CASSLFVRNYGYTF,TGCGCCAGCAGCTTGTTTGTCAGAAATTATGGCTACACCTTC
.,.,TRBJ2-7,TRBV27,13,CASSLAQGYEQYF,TGTGCCAGCAGTTTGGCACAGGGTTACGAGCAGTACTTC
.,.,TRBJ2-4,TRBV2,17,CASRPPEAQGGKNIQYF,TGTGCCAGCAGGCCCCCGGAGGCCCAGGGTGGGAAGAACATTCAGTACTTC
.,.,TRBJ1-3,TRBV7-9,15,CASSLGRDSGNTIYF,TGTGCCAGCAGCTTAGGCAGGGACTCTGGAAACACCATATATTTT
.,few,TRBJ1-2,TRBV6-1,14,CASSERGAAYGYTF,TGTGCCAGCAGTGAACGGGGGGCGGCCTATGGCTACACCTTC
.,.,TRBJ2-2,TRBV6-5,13,CASSPQRSGELFF,TGTGCCAGCAGTCCCCAGAGGAGCGGGGAGCTGTTTTTT
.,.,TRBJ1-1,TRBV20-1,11,CSAPRNIEAFF,TGCAGTGCCCCCCGCAACATTGAAGCTTTCTTT
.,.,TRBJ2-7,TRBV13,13,CASSLQPGAEQYF,TGTGCCAGCAGCTTACAGCCGGGGGCCGAGCAGTACTTC
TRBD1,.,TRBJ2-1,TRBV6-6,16,CASKGGQGAHYNEQFF,TGTGCCAGCAAAGGGGGACAGGGGGCGCACTACAATGAGCAGTTCTTC
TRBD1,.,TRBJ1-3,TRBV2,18,CASSESETTGESGNTIYF,TGTGCCAGCAGTGAATCCGAAACTACAGGGGAATCTGGAAACACCATATATTTT
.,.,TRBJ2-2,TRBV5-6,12,CASSWNTGELFF,TGTGCCAGCAGCTGGAACACCGGGGAGCTGTTTTTT
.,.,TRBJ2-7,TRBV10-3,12,CAISASYYEQYF,TGTGCCATCAGTGCCAGCTACTACGAGCAGTACTTC
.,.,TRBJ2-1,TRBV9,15,CASNVGVVRYNEQFF,TGTGCCAGCAACGTAGGGGTAGTGAGGTACAATGAGCAGTTCTTC
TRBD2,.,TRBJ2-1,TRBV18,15,CASSLTAGGYNEQFF,TGTGCCAGCTCACTTACAGCGGGGGGGTACAATGAGCAGTTCTTC
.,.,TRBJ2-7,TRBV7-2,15,CASSWTAGLSYEQYF,TGTGCCAGCAGCTGGACAGCAGGACTCTCCTACGAGCAGTACTTC
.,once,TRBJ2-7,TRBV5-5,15,CASSLGIGSSYEQYF,TGTGCCAGCAGCTTGGGTATCGGGAGCTCCTACGAGCAGTACTTC
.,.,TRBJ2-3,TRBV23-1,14,CASSQGASTDTQYF,TGCGCCAGCAGTCAAGGGGCCAGCACAGATACGCAGTATTTT
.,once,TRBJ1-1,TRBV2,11,CASRGRAEAFF,TGTGCCAGCAGGGGGCGGGCTGAAGCTTTCTTT
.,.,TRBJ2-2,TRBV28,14,CASVGGGNTGELFF,TGTGCCAGCGTAGGAGGGGGCAACACCGGGGAGCTGTTTTTT
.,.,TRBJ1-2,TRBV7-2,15,CASSLTAVTNYGYTF,TGTGCCAGCAGCTTAACGGCGGTGACTAACTATGGCTACACCTTC
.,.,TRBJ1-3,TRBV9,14,CASSVGVPGNTIYF,TGTGCCAGCAGCGTAGGGGTTCCTGGAAACACCATATATTTT
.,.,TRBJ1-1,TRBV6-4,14,CASSERGMNTEAFF,TGTGCCAGCAGTGAGAGGGGAATGAACACTGAAGCTTTCTTT
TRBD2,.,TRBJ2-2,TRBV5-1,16,CASSYGRAGGTGELFF,TGCGCCAGCAGCTACGGGAGAGCGGGGGGAACCGGGGAGCTGTTTTTT
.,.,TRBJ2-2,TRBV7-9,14,CASSSDSFAGELFF,TGTGCCAGCAGCTCGGACTCTTTTGCCGGGGAGCTGTTTTTT
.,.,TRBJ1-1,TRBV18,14,CASSPYTGKTEAFF,TGTGCCAGCTCACCTTATACCGGGAAGACTGAAGCTTTCTTT
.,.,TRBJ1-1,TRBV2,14,CASRGLGVNTEAFF,TGTGCCAGCAGGGGCTTGGGGGTGAACACTGAAGCTTTCTTT
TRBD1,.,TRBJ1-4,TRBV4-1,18,CASSYGTGGFVASEKLFF,TGCGCCAGCAGCTACGGGACAGGGGGGTTCGTAGCGAGTGAAAAACTGTTTTTT
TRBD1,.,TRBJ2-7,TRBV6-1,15,CASSVAGTDSYEQYF,TGTGCCAGCAGTGTAGCCGGGACAGACTCCTACGAGCAGTACTTC
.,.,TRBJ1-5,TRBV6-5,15,CASAEIGVSNQPQHF,TGTGCCAGCGCCGAGATCGGGGTTAGCAATCAGCCCCAGCATTTT
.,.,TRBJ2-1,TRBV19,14,CASSSGNRVGEQFF,TGTGCCAGTAGTAGTGGAAACAGGGTAGGAGAGCAGTTCTTC
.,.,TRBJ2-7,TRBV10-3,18,CAISGEEGASGGIYEQYF,TGTGCCATCAGTGGTGAGGAGGGGGCGAGTGGGGGAATCTACGAGCAGTACTTC
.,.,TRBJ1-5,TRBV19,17,CASSATGPPLGNQPQHF,TGTGCCAGTAGTGCCACCGGGCCGCCCTTAGGGAATCAGCCCCAGCATTTT
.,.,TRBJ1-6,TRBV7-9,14,CASSPDLRNSPLHF,TGTGCCAGCAGCCCGGACCTTCGGAATTCACCCCTCCACTTT
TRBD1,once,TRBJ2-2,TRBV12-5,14,CASGLGQGAGELFF,TGTGCTAGTGGTTTGGGACAGGGGGCCGGGGAGCTGTTTTTT
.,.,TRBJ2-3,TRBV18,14,CASSQETGTDTQYF,TGTGCCAGCTCCCAGGAGACAGGCACAGATACGCAGTATTTT
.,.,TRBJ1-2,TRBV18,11,CASSPSSGYTF,TGTGCCAGCTCACCATCATCCGGCTACACCTTC
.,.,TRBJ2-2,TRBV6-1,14,CASSEQPYTGELFF,TGTGCCAGCAGTGAACAACCGTACACCGGGGAGCTGTTTTTT
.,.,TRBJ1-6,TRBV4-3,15,CASSQERVRNSPLHF,TGCGCCAGCAGCCAAGAGAGGGTGCGGAATTCACCCCTCCACTTT
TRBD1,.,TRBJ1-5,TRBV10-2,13,CASSTQGNQPQHF,TGCGCCAGCAGTACACAGGGGAATCAGCCCCAGCATTTT
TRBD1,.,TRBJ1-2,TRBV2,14,CASRSGTGNYGYTF,TGTGCCAGCAGGTCCGGGACAGGGAACTATGGCTACACCTTC
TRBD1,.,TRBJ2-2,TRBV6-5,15,CASSPLQGVTGELFF,TGTGCCAGCAGCCCCCTACAGGGGGTCACCGGGGAGCTGTTTTTT
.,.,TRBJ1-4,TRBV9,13,CASSADGGRTLFF,TGTGCCAGCAGCGCCGATGGCGGGAGAACACTGTTTTTT
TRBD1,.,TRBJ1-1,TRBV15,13,CATSGGQVGEAFF,TGTGCCACCAGCGGCGGACAGGTAGGTGAAGCTTTCTTT
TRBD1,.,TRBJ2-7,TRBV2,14,CASSPTGWVGEQYF,TGTGCCAGCAGCCCGACAGGGTGGGTTGGCGAGCAGTACTTC
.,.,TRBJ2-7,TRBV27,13,CASFGGGYYEQYF,TGTGCCAGCTTCGGAGGGGGTTACTACGAGCAGTACTTC
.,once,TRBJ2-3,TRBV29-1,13,CSVGGGLGDTQYF,TGCAGCGTTGGAGGGGGGCTTGGAGATACGCAGTATTTT
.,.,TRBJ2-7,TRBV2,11,CASRIHYEQYF,TGTGCCAGCAGAATTCACTACGAGCAGTACTTC
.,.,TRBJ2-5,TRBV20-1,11,CSGGREETQYF,TGCAGTGGGGGACGGGAGGAGACCCAGTACTTC
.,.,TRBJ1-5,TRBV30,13,CAWGYQGGQPQHF,TGTGCCTGGGGGTACCAGGGAGGTCAGCCCCAGCATTTT
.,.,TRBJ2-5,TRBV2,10,CASSEETQYF,TGTGCCAGCAGCGAAGAGACCCAGTACTTC
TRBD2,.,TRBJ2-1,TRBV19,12,CASGAGGHEQFF,TGTGCCAGTGGGGCGGGGGGGCACGAGCAGTTCTTC
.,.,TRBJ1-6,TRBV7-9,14,CASSPTTANSPLHF,TGTGCCAGCAGCCCCACTACAGCTAATTCACCCCTCCACTTT
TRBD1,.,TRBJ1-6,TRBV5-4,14,CASRGQGGNSPLHF,TGTGCCAGCAGAGGACAGGGAGGCAATTCACCCCTCCACTTT
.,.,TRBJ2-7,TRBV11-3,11,CASSQGFQQYF,TGTGCCAGCAGCCAAGGGTTCCAGCAGTACTTC
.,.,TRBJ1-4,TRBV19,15,CASSIARQVNEKLFF,TGTGCCAGTAGTATAGCGCGGCAAGTTAATGAAAAACTGTTTTTT
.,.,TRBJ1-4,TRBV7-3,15,CASSPNGATNEKLFF,TGTGCCAGCAGCCCGAACGGTGCAACTAATGAAAAACTGTTTTTT
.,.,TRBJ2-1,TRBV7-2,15,CASSLALGAGDEQFF,TGTGCCAGCAGCTTAGCGCTGGGGGCGGGCGATGAGCAGTTCTTC
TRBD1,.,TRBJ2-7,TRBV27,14,CASSLRDRAYEQYF,TGTGCCAGCAGTTTACGGGACAGGGCTTACGAGCAGTACTTC